This T cell receptor (beta chain) was sequenced during a study of blood T cell repertoires in COVID-19. Germline V gene sequence: CDR1 SGHNT, CDR2 YENEEA. CDR3 length equals 15 residues. Trimming took off 1 base at V and 6 bases at J, with 13 bases between the two ends. Method: immunoSEQ multiplex PCR; TCRdb's copy keeps in-frame clones and lacks some. This sample has around 200,000 clones, with around four fifths found just once. The TCR originated in a man aged 45-65 years with active or convalescent COVID-19. The chain has TRBV11-3 and TRBJ2-1, with D perhaps TRBD2 (5 bases). Sequenced material: peripheral blood. CDR3: CASSLGGSAFNEQFF. Written as DNA, the CDR3 is TGTGCCAGCAGCTTAGGGGGTAGCGCCTTCAATGAGCAGTTCTTC.